Each of the 22 T cell receptor beta chains below was sequenced from the same sample in a study of CD8 T cells in ankylosing spondylitis. TCRdb fed the 5' RACE reads into MiXCR, producing one record per CDR3 protein. Of 270,000 or so distinct CDR3 sequences listed, 15% to 20% are singletons. The sequenced material came from blood, either unsorted or a sorted T cell fraction (not recorded which). These receptor sequences come from a male donor with ankylosing spondylitis or in good health (not recorded which).

This clonotype was counted only a few times. The chain recombines TRBV7-8 with TRBJ2-1, with D unresolved. Germline CDR1 reads SGHVS; CDR2 reads FQNEAQ. The length of the CDR3 is 16 residues. Deletions cut 6 bases from V and 0 bases from J, with 15 bases between. The CDR3 is CASRYLSGSSYNEQFF. DNA for the CDR3: TGTGCCAGCAGGTACCTCTCAGGAAGCTCCTACAATGAGCAGTTCTTC.

The table lists this clonotype with a few counts. The CDR3 spells CASSSTGTSYEQYF. Here the CDR3 DNA reads TGCGCCAGCAGCTCCACCGGGACTAGTTACGAGCAGTACTTC. The genes are TRBV5-1 and TRBJ2-7; 8 nucleotides line up with TRBD2. This CDR3 region has 14 residues. With 3 bases clipped from V and 4 bases from J, the junction kept 6 bases outside the gene matches. Germline values: CDR1 SGHRS, CDR2 YFSETQ.

The chain employs TRBV4-1 and TRBJ2-7, with a weak D call TRBD2 (5 bases). The CDR3 spans 13 residues. V was trimmed by 6 bases and J by 5 bases, leaving 14 bases between them. Looked up from germline, CDR1 is MGHRA and CDR2 is YSYEKL. The CDR3 DNA reads as TGCGCCAGCAGAGGCTTAGACTACGACGAGCAGTACTTC. Its protein is CASRGLDYDEQYF.

This clonotype was seen many times. The chain combines TRBV6-5 with TRBJ1-6; D may be TRBD1 (6 bases). Germline-derived CDR1 and CDR2 are MNHEY and SVGAGI. CDR3 length: 16 amino acids. Trimming removed 2 bases at V and 6 bases at J, with 14 bases between. The CDR3 nucleotides read TGTGCCAGCAGTTACGATCCGGGGGCTTCTAATTCACCCCTCCACTTT. It yields the protein CASSYDPGASNSPLHF.

This clonotype was seen repeatedly, ten times or more. The V gene is TRBV20-1, the J gene TRBJ2-1, with a tentative D call TRBD1 (6 bases). The CDR3 has 13 amino acids. Deletions cut 3 bases from V and 5 bases from J, with 11 bases between. Germline loops: CDR1 DFQATT, CDR2 SNEGSKA (reference sequence). The CDR3 loop reads CSASGTGNNEQFF. The CDR3 DNA follows: TGCAGTGCTAGTGGCACAGGGAACAATGAGCAGTTCTTC.

The CDR3 is CASSQSGPTSGRGETQYF. CDR3 DNA sequence: TGTGCCAGCAGCCAATCCGGCCCAACTAGCGGGAGAGGAGAGACCCAGTACTTC. The V call is TRBV16, the J call TRBJ2-5, with 11 nucleotides matching TRBD2. V shed 0 bases and J 4 bases; nucleotides not matched to a gene: 10. The length of the CDR3 is 18 residues. Germline V gives CDR1 KGHSY, CDR2 FQNENV. The full variable domain, in which reference TRBV16 and TRBJ2-5 provide the parts outside the CDR3, is GEEVAQTPKHLVRGEGQKAKLYCAPIKGHSYVFWYQQVLKNEFKFLISFQNENVFDETGMPKERFSAKCLPNSPCSLEIQATKLEDSAVYFCASSQSGPTSGRGETQYFGPGTRLLVL.

V usage is TRBV29-1 and J usage is TRBJ2-5; D ambiguous. Germline V gene sequence: CDR1 SQVTM, CDR2 ANQGSEA. V was pared by 1 base and J by 5 bases, with 11 bases between. The CDR3 is 13 amino acids. CDR3 in amino acids: CSVEASLDETQYF. CDR3 nucleotide sequence: TGCAGCGTTGAAGCCTCCCTGGACGAGACCCAGTACTTC.

This chain joins TRBV7-2 and TRBJ2-2, with TRBD2 as a possible D gene (5 bases). Trimming pared 1 base from V and 5 bases from J, leaving 8 bases between. Germline V lookup: CDR1 SGHTA, CDR2 FQGNSA. The CDR3 length is 14 residues. CDR3 coding DNA: TGTGCCAGCAGCTTAGATGGGAGTACCGGGGAGCTGTTTTTT. Its translation is CASSLDGSTGELFF.

This clonotype turned up a few times. This chain links TRBV27 with TRBJ2-1; D ambiguous. CDR1 is MNHEY and CDR2 is SMNVEV in the germline V gene (reference sequence). V was cut by 5 bases and J by 2 bases, with 16 bases left in between. The CDR3 has 16 amino acids. CDR3 in DNA: TGTGCCAGCAGTCCCCCCCCGGACCGCACCTACAATGAGCAGTTCTTC. Amino acids: CASSPPPDRTYNEQFF.

J is TRBJ2-1 and V is TRBV6-4, with 8 bases aligning to TRBD2. The V gene end was trimmed by 0 bases and the J gene end by 8 bases; junction bases not matched to a gene: 6. The germline V gene has CDR1 MRHNA and CDR2 SNTAGT. This CDR3 is built from 15 residues. The CDR3 is CASSDSAGGTYEQFF. The CDR3 DNA sequence: TGTGCCAGCAGTGACTCTGCGGGAGGAACATATGAGCAGTTCTTC.

This clonotype occurred a few times. The V call is TRBV3-1, the J call TRBJ2-1; 9 bases align to TRBD2. Germline V lookup: CDR1 LGHDT, CDR2 YNNKEL (reference sequence). This CDR3 has 18 amino acids. V trimming: 4 bases; J trimming: 8 bases; junction bases outside the gene matches: 18. The CDR3 nucleotides read TGTGCCAGCAGCCGAACGGCTAGCGGGAATATCGGGTTCGATGAGCAGTTCTTC. Translated, it gives CASSRTASGNIGFDEQFF.

The J gene is TRBJ1-2, the V gene TRBV25-1; 7 nucleotides line up with TRBD1. Germline loops: CDR1 MGHDK, CDR2 SYGVNS. Unmatched junction bases numbered 10, after V lost 3 bases and J lost 6 bases. CDR3 length equals 15 residues. In nucleotides, the CDR3 is TGTGCCAGCAGTGAGTTCCTCGACAGGGAAGATGGCTACACCTTC. Its translation: CASSEFLDREDGYTF.

The genes are TRBV5-1 and TRBJ2-7; 9 nucleotides match TRBD2. The length of the CDR3 is 14 residues. The ends lost 4 bases at V and 2 bases at J; junction bases unmatched: 4. Germline lookup yields CDR1 SGHRS and CDR2 YFSETQ. The DNA for the CDR3 is TGCGCCAGCAGCACTATAGCGGGAGCCTACGAGCAGTACTTC. Translation gives CASSTIAGAYEQYF.

The V gene is TRBV5-1, the J gene TRBJ2-7; 10 bases line up with TRBD1. Per the germline V gene, CDR1 is SGHRS and CDR2 is YFSETQ. The CDR3 has 14 amino acids. Losses at the gene ends were 4 bases for V and 7 bases for J; bases not matched to a gene: 8. The CDR3 loop reads CASSAPGQGPEQYF. CDR3 nucleotides: TGCGCCAGCAGCGCCCCGGGACAGGGGCCGGAGCAGTACTTC.

The V gene is TRBV5-6, the J gene TRBJ1-6; D gene uncertain. The germline V and J ends were trimmed by 3 bases and 13 bases, with 17 bases remaining between them. The CDR3 is 14 amino acids. Germline V gene lookup returns CDR1 SGHDT and CDR2 YYEEEE. The CDR3 spells CASSWWNTASPLHF. CDR3 DNA sequence: TGTGCCAGCAGCTGGTGGAACACCGCTTCCCCCCTCCACTTT.

This clonotype has just a few counts. This chain uses TRBV5-1 with TRBJ2-7; D is uncertain. The V gene's germline CDR1 is SGHRS and CDR2 YFSETQ. The CDR3 sequence is 13 residues long. V lost 0 bases, J lost 7 bases, and 11 bases lay in between. CDR3 amino acids: CASSLEDGGEQYF. CDR3 DNA: TGCGCCAGCAGCTTGGAGGACGGTGGGGAGCAGTACTTC. Supplemented by reference TRBV5-1 and TRBJ2-7, the full variable domain reads KAGVTQTPRYLIKTRGQQVTLSCSPISGHRSVSWYQQTPGQGLQFLFEYFSETQRNKGNFPGRFSGRQFSNSRSEMNVSTLELGDSALYLCASSLEDGGEQYFGPGTRLTVT.

The rearrangement links TRBV7-3 to TRBJ2-1; D not resolved. Germline-derived CDR1 and CDR2 are SGHTA and FQGTGA. There are 18 residues in the CDR3. The germline V and J ends were trimmed by 5 bases and 0 bases, with 20 bases remaining between them. Written as DNA, the CDR3 is TGTGCCAGCAGCCTACGACCCACTATGGATAACTCCTACAATGAGCAGTTCTTC. The encoded protein is CASSLRPTMDNSYNEQFF.

Many counts were recorded for this clonotype. The rearrangement links TRBV29-1 to TRBJ2-7; D is perhaps TRBD1 (6 bases). Germline-derived CDR1 and CDR2 are SQVTM and ANQGSEA. This CDR3 has 13 amino acids. V was cut by 6 bases and J by 2 bases, with 14 bases left in between. The CDR3 here is CSVLDRQTYEQYF. The CDR3 DNA sequence: TGCAGCGTCCTCGACAGGCAGACCTACGAGCAGTACTTC.

This clonotype showed up just once. This CDR3 reads CASCRTFGVVETQYF. The CDR3 coding sequence is TGTGCCTCCTGCCGAACCTTCGGCGTCGTGGAGACCCAGTACTTC. This chain joins TRBV5-2 and TRBJ2-5. TRBV5-2 is deemed a pseudogene. The CDR3 has 15 amino acids.

This clonotype turned up a few times. This chain connects TRBV5-1 to TRBJ2-3; TRBD2 aligns across 10 bases. V lost 2 bases, J lost 0 bases, and 12 bases stayed unmatched. The CDR3 is made up of 19 amino acids. Germline V gene data show CDR1 as SGHRS and CDR2 as YFSETQ. In nucleotides, the CDR3 is TGCGCCAGCAGCTTACGTGTAGCGGGAGGACCGGCTAGCACAGATACGCAGTATTTT. It specifies CASSLRVAGGPASTDTQYF. Full variable domain (outside the CDR3, taken from reference TRBV5-1 and TRBJ2-3): KAGVTQTPRYLIKTRGQQVTLSCSPISGHRSVSWYQQTPGQGLQFLFEYFSETQRNKGNFPGRFSGRQFSNSRSEMNVSTLELGDSALYLCASSLRVAGGPASTDTQYFGPGTRLTVL.

This clonotype occurred a few times. This chain joins TRBV7-9 and TRBJ1-4; D perhaps matches TRBD1 (5 bases). V was trimmed by 5 bases and J by 0 bases, leaving 10 bases between them. The CDR3 has 15 residues. CDR1 SEHNR and CDR2 FQNEAQ come from the germline V gene (reference sequence). CDR3 in DNA: TGTGCCAGCAGCCCCCGGGGGTCAACTAATGAAAAACTGTTTTTT. Translation gives CASSPRGSTNEKLFF.

The V gene is TRBV12-3 or TRBV12-4, the J gene TRBJ2-1; 7 bases match TRBD2. The CDR3 has 15 residues. The V gene end was trimmed by 0 bases and the J gene end by 8 bases; junction bases not matched to a gene: 7. The CDR3: CASSLAGGPSDEQFF. The CDR3 region has the DNA TGTGCCAGCAGTTTAGCGGGAGGGCCCTCGGATGAGCAGTTCTTC.